The 27 T cell receptor beta chains presented below share a single source sample, sequenced in a study of shared clonotypes between healthy human individuals (dated by TCRdb to the early 2020s). Library preparation was by the immunoSEQ multiplex PCR assay. TCRdb took over this immuneACCESS table, retaining in-frame rearrangements with V and J assigned. Such tables are incomplete; in checked studies, under half of the missing clones stem from an unresolved V gene, and the remainder is unexplained. Counted in this sample were under 150,000 clones; about 67% of them appeared once. The leading ten clones occupy 20% to 25% of the sample. The sample comprised memory CD8+ T cells sorted from blood. Explained via the paper, the cell subset or site label denotes: CD45RO+ cells pooled with CCR7-negative TemRA cells. Receptors originate from a woman aged 30 to 39 in good health.

This chain's CDR3 is CASSLHHSSYEQYF. The DNA of the CDR3 is TGTGCCAGCAGTTTACATCACAGCTCCTACGAGCAGTACTTC. The chain has TRBV28 and TRBJ2-7; the D is unclear. V dropped 2 bases and J dropped 0 bases, with 8 bases sitting between them. The CDR3 loop spans 14 amino acids. The germline gives CDR1 MDHEN, CDR2 SYDVKM.

The sample holds many counts of this clone. Other DNA sequences in this sample translate to the same CDR3. J is TRBJ2-7 and V is TRBV27, with 10 bases matching TRBD2. This CDR3 spans 15 amino acids. Germline V CDR1 and CDR2: MNHEY, SMNVEV (reference sequence). Trimming removed 8 bases from V and 3 bases from J; junction bases left unmatched: 10. The CDR3 nucleotides are TGTGCCAGCCAACTGACTAGCGGGCCAATCTACGAGCAGTACTTC. This sequence encodes CASQLTSGPIYEQYF.

J is TRBJ2-6 and V is TRBV5-1; D might be TRBD1 (6 bases). The germline V gene has CDR1 SGHRS and CDR2 YFSETQ. The CDR3 sequence is 19 residues long. V shed 1 base and J shed 0 bases, with 17 bases lying between them. CDR3 nucleotides: TGCGCCAGCAGCTTGAGGACAGCTCACCTCATCTCTGGGGCCAACGTCCTGACTTTC. Its protein product is CASSLRTAHLISGANVLTF.

This chain joins TRBV28 and TRBJ1-2; D is ambiguous. This CDR3 comprises 16 residues. Trimming stripped 7 bases from V and 11 bases from J, with 29 bases between. Per germline, CDR1 MDHEN and CDR2 SYDVKM. The DNA for the CDR3 is TGTGCCAGCATCAAGTCAGACGCTATGGACCATGGATGGTACACCTTC. This sequence encodes CASIKSDAMDHGWYTF.

The gene calls are TRBV7-9 and TRBJ2-7, with D hard to call. V was cut by 6 bases and J by 2 bases, with 11 bases left in between. CDR1 and CDR2 (germline): SEHNR, FQNEAQ (reference sequence). CDR3 length: 13 residues. The CDR3 DNA follows: TGTGCCAGCAGTGAAGCGCTGGCCTACGAGCAGTACTTC. This codes for CASSEALAYEQYF.

This clone occurred a few times. Since a far larger clone is one base different, this is likely a read error. Other DNA sequences in this specimen translate into the identical CDR3. J is TRBJ2-7 and V is TRBV2, with TRBD2 matching over 8 bases. J was trimmed by 2 bases and V by 3 bases; bases with no gene match: 0. CDR3 length equals 13 residues. CDR1 SNHLY and CDR2 FYNNEI come from the germline V gene. CDR3 in DNA: TGTGCCAGCAGTGAGGGACTAGCCTACGAGCAGTACTTC. Its translation: CASSEGLAYEQYF.

V usage is TRBV7-9 and J usage is TRBJ2-7; 9 bases align to TRBD1. The CDR3 totals 16 residues. V was pared by 5 bases and J by 3 bases, with 11 bases of the junction left unmatched. Germline V lookup: CDR1 SEHNR, CDR2 FQNEAQ (reference sequence). The DNA of the CDR3 is TGTGCCAGCAGCCCCCTACCGGGACAGGGTAGCTACGAGCAGTACTTC. This translates into CASSPLPGQGSYEQYF.

The chain has TRBV10-3 and TRBJ2-7, with D possibly matching TRBD2 (5 bases). Between the trimmed V and J ends, which lost 2 bases and 6 bases, there was a span of 26 bases. Germline V gene sequence: CDR1 ENHRY, CDR2 SYGVKD. CDR3 length equals 18 residues. CDR3 sequence (DNA): TGTGCCATCAGTGAGCCTACCGGGATTGGGGTAATATGGGGCGAGCAGTACTTC. Amino acid sequence: CAISEPTGIGVIWGEQYF.

V and J are TRBV4-1 and TRBJ2-1; 7 nucleotides agree with TRBD2. Germline V gene sequence: CDR1 MGHRA, CDR2 YSYEKL. V lost 1 base, J lost 0 bases, and 3 bases stayed unmatched. This CDR3 spans 16 amino acids. In DNA, the CDR3 is TGCGCCAGCAGCCAAGGGGGAGGGAGCTCCTACAATGAGCAGTTCTTC. It codes for CASSQGGGSSYNEQFF.

This clone occurred a few times. The chain combines TRBV9 with TRBJ2-6; D gene ambiguous. V was clipped by 7 bases and J by 3 bases, with 14 bases between them. The CDR3 consists of 15 residues. The V gene's germline CDR1 is SGDLS and CDR2 YYNGEE. CDR3 DNA sequence: TGTGCCAGCCCCTCCCCGGGTAGTGGGGCCAACGTCCTGACTTTC. The encoded protein is CASPSPGSGANVLTF.

The gene calls are TRBV7-8 and TRBJ1-2, with D possibly TRBD1 on 5 matching bases. V was clipped by 0 bases and J by 4 bases, with 9 bases between them. This CDR3 has 14 amino acids. Germline V gene lookup returns CDR1 SGHVS and CDR2 FQNEAQ. Here the CDR3 reads CASSLAGDVYGYTF. CDR3 coding DNA: TGTGCCAGCAGCTTAGCGGGGGATGTCTATGGCTACACCTTC.

The chain joins TRBV7-8 to TRBJ2-3, with 12 bases aligning to TRBD2. There are 17 residues in the CDR3. Unmatched junction bases numbered 6, after V lost 5 bases and J lost 0 bases. CDR1 is SGHVS and CDR2 is FQNEAQ in the germline V gene. The CDR3 region is CASSARTSGISTDTQYF. DNA of the CDR3: TGTGCCAGCAGCGCGCGGACTAGCGGGATAAGCACAGATACGCAGTATTTT.

This chain connects TRBV7-9 to TRBJ2-1, with D tentatively TRBD1 (5 bases). Germline V gene sequence: CDR1 SEHNR, CDR2 FQNEAQ (reference sequence). This CDR3 comprises 16 residues. V lost 1 base and J lost 8, with 18 bases in between. Here the CDR3 reads CASSLVSQGPWDEQFF. CDR3 in DNA: TGTGCCAGCAGCTTAGTGTCCCAGGGTCCCTGGGATGAGCAGTTCTTC. Variable domain in full (rest from reference TRBV7-9 and TRBJ2-1): DTGVSQNPRHKITKRGQNVTFRCDPISEHNRLYWYRQTLGQGPEFLTYFQNEAQLEKSRLLSDRFSAERPKGSFSTLEIQRTEQGDSAMYLCASSLVSQGPWDEQFFGPGTRLTVL.

A few counts support this clone. The chain uses TRBV4-1 and TRBJ2-7; D not resolved. The V and J ends lost 1 base and 2 bases respectively, with 12 bases between them. The CDR3 runs 15 residues. CDR1 is MGHRA, CDR2 YSYEKL, per germline. Here the CDR3 DNA reads TGCGCCAGCAGCCAAGTATCAAGCGACGCCTACGAGCAGTACTTC. Its translation is CASSQVSSDAYEQYF.

The rearrangement links TRBV28 to TRBJ1-1, with a weak D call TRBD1 (5 bases). The CDR3 spans 14 residues. V lost 6 bases, J lost 8 bases, and 19 bases lay in between. CDR1 and CDR2 (germline): MDHEN, SYDVKM. The CDR3 sequence: CASRSLGDVAEAFF. DNA for the CDR3: TGTGCCAGCAGGTCCCTGGGGGACGTGGCAGAAGCTTTCTTT. The whole variable domain, filled in from reference TRBV28 and TRBJ1-1, reads DVKVTQSSRYLVKRTGEKVFLECVQDMDHENMFWYRQDPGLGLRLIYFSYDVKMKEKGDIPEGYSVSREKKERFSLILESASTNQTSMYLCASRSLGDVAEAFFGQGTRLTVV.

This rearrangement joins TRBV6-6 to TRBJ2-7, with D perhaps assigned TRBD1 or TRBD2 (8 bases each). Germline lookup yields CDR1 MNHNY and CDR2 SVGAGI (reference sequence). The CDR3 is 15 amino acids. Deletions cut 0 bases from V and 5 bases from J, with 14 bases between. In DNA, the CDR3 is TGTGCCAGCAGTTACTCGATAGCGGGACAGGACGAGCAGTACTTC. Its translation: CASSYSIAGQDEQYF.

For the CDR3, the DNA is TGCAGCGCTTATAGCGGGAGTGACTACGAGCAGTACTTC. This codes for CSAYSGSDYEQYF. The V gene is TRBV29-1, the J gene TRBJ2-7; 9 positions agree with TRBD2. Germline-derived CDR1 and CDR2 are SQVTM and ANQGSEA. Trimming at V came to 7 bases and at J to 3 bases, leaving 7 bases not matched to a gene. This CDR3 comprises 13 residues.

In regard to this clone: A far larger clone is off by one base, so a read error is likely. The rearrangement joins TRBV7-5 to TRBJ2-7; the table gives TRBD1 as D, unverified against the DNA. TRBV7-5 is labeled a pseudogene. This CDR3 is built from 13 residues. The CDR3 region is CVSSSGQAYEQYF. The CDR3 DNA reads TGTGTCAGCAGCTCTGGGCAGGCCTACGAGCAGTACTTC.

The chain uses TRBV7-6 and TRBJ2-4; D is unresolved. This CDR3 region has 15 residues. In germline, CDR1 is SGHVS, CDR2 FNYEAQ. V was shortened by 3 bases and J by 4 bases, with 13 bases between the two germline ends. CDR3 nucleotides: TGTGCCAGCAGCTTGTTTCTCGTACAGAAAAACATTCAGTACTTC. Translation gives CASSLFLVQKNIQYF.

The chain recombines TRBV28 with TRBJ2-6, with D possibly being TRBD1 (5 bases). This CDR3 is 18 amino acids long. Germline CDR1 reads MDHEN; CDR2 reads SYDVKM. With 4 bases removed from V and 6 bases from J, the gap between germline ends came to 22 bases. The CDR3 nucleotides read TGTGCCAGCAGTTCACGAGCCGTTACAGGCCCCGCGGCCAACGTCCTGACTTTC. It translates to CASSSRAVTGPAANVLTF.

As for this clone: A far larger clone differs by one base, so this is likely a read error. The gene calls are TRBV9 and TRBJ1-1; D ambiguous. The CDR3 has 13 residues. CDR1 and CDR2 from the germline V gene are SGDLS and YYNGEE. CDR3: CVSSVAWGTEAFF. CDR3 nucleotide sequence: TGTGTCAGCAGCGTAGCTTGGGGCACTGAAGCTTTCTTT. The full variable domain, rest sourced from reference TRBV9 and TRBJ1-1, is DSGVTQTPKHLITATGQRVTLRCSPRSGDLSVYWYQQSLDQGLQFLIQYYNGEERAKGNILERFSAQQFPDLHSELNLSSLELGDSALYFCVSSVAWGTEAFFGQGTRLTVV.

The chain couples TRBV6-1 to TRBJ1-2, with D possibly TRBD1 on 5 matching bases. Trimming cost V 6 bases and J 4 bases, with 18 bases left between them. Germline CDR1 MNHNS, CDR2 SASEGT. The CDR3 has 15 amino acids. The CDR3 region is CASRGVLDQGYGYTF. The CDR3 DNA follows: TGTGCCAGCAGGGGCGTCTTGGACCAGGGCTATGGCTACACCTTC.

The chain joins TRBV28 to TRBJ2-7; D is uncertain. The CDR3 spans 13 residues. V lost 5 bases and J lost 2, with 10 bases in between. The V gene's germline CDR1 is MDHEN and CDR2 SYDVKM. Here the CDR3 DNA reads TGTGCCAGCAGTCCCTCCCTGACCTACGAGCAGTACTTC. This translates into CASSPSLTYEQYF.

In its sample, this clone was seen a few times. The junction differs from germline at one of its ends, possibly a read error. The J gene is TRBJ2-2, the V gene TRBV6-4; perhaps TRBD1 as D (5 bases). CDR3 length: 15 amino acids. In germline, CDR1 is MRHNA, CDR2 SNTAGT. The CDR3 protein is CASSYSRQSTGELFF. CDR3 DNA: TGTGCCAGCAGTTACTCTAGACAGTCCACCGGGGAGCTGTTTTTT.

As DNA, the CDR3 is TGTGCCAGTAGGGCGAGTGCCGACTATGGCTACACCTTC. Translation gives CASRASADYGYTF. The chain employs TRBV19 and TRBJ1-2; D is unresolved. The CDR3 covers 13 residues. V lost 6 bases to trimming and J lost 3 bases, with 11 bases between them. CDR1 is LNHDA and CDR2 is SQIVND in the germline V gene (reference sequence). Together with reference TRBV19 and TRBJ1-2, the CDR3 gives the full variable domain: DGGITQSPKYLFRKEGQNVTLSCEQNLNHDAMYWYRQDPGQGLRLIYYSQIVNDFQKGDIAEGYSVSREKKESFPLTVTSAQKNPTAFYLCASRASADYGYTFGSGTRLTVV.

The chain combines TRBV27 with TRBJ2-1, with D possibly matching TRBD2 (6 bases). This CDR3 contains 15 residues. V lost 2 bases, J lost 2 bases, and 10 bases lay in between. The germline CDR1 and CDR2 sequences are MNHEY and SMNVEV (reference sequence). The CDR3 protein is CASSLGRQPYNEQFF. The CDR3 DNA reads TGTGCCAGCAGTTTAGGGAGGCAGCCCTACAATGAGCAGTTCTTC.

This clone was seen once. This chain connects TRBV5-1 to TRBJ2-5; TRBD2 agrees at 11 bases. The V gene's germline CDR1 is SGHRS and CDR2 YFSETQ. Trimming removed 4 bases from V and 2 bases from J; junction bases left unmatched: 4. This CDR3 has 15 residues. CDR3 DNA sequence: TGCGCCAGCAGCCAGACTAGCGGGATACAAGAGACCCAGTACTTC. Amino acid sequence: CASSQTSGIQETQYF.